This T cell receptor beta chain stems from a study of blood T cell repertoires in COVID-19. Study overall: Sites in the United States, Italy and Spain provided acute and convalescent COVID-19 samples. Nucleic acid was either cDNA or gDNA, and it came from T cells, B-cell-depleted T cells, or PBMCs.

In germline, CDR1 is SGHKS, CDR2 YYEKEE (reference sequence). Trimming cost V 0 bases and J 3 bases, with 12 bases left between them. This CDR3 region has 15 residues. In the original analysis: Amplifying reference gene primers gave estimates of nucleated cell counts. Only in-frame clones appear in the TCRdb table, and some are missing; sequencing was by immunoSEQ multiplex PCR. V and J calls and clone size are copied from that table; D and trimming were computed from the DNA. The sample yields roughly 200,000 clones, 75% to 90% seen once. Sample: peripheral blood. This chain uses TRBV5-5 with TRBJ1-2; D is unresolved. The sequence derives from a man aged 55-75 years with acute or convalescent COVID-19. As DNA, the CDR3 is TGTGCCAGCAGCTTGGGGGCACCCACTTACTATGGCTACACCTTC. Translation gives CASSLGAPTYYGYTF. Full variable domain (remainder filled in from reference TRBV5-5 and TRBJ1-2): DAGVTQSPTHLIKTRGQQVTLRCSPISGHKSVSWYQQVLGQGPQFIFQYYEKEERGRGNFPDRFSARQFPNYSSELNVNALLLGDSALYLCASSLGAPTYYGYTFGSGTRLTVV.